These T cell receptor beta chains were read from a single sample in a study of vaccination and CD4 T cells after COVID-19. Their antigen targets remain unknown. TCRdb called the PCR reads again in MiXCR, with one record for every CDR3 protein. This sample has 10,000 or so distinct CDR3 sequences, with about half found just once. Input material: CD4+ T cells from blood, cultured in vitro. The receptor set was obtained from a human donor who had recovered from COVID-19. Both conserved end residues are part of each CDR3.

j_call,v_call,cdr3_aa
TRBJ1-2,TRBV6-1,CASSEVSGNYGYTF
TRBJ1-2,TRBV15,CATSRGGHNYGYTF
TRBJ2-3,TRBV7-9,CASSQSIRGLVGDTQYF
TRBJ1-1,TRBV9,CASSSGHAGSTEAFF
TRBJ1-5,TRBV2,CASSVGQGENQPQHF
TRBJ1-6,TRBV2,CATKLIRVRSPLHF
TRBJ2-5,TRBV20-1,CSTQEGQETQYF
TRBJ2-5,TRBV20-1,CSARTGLYQETQYF
TRBJ2-5,TRBV20-1,CSARESGGGLAREETQYF
TRBJ1-1,TRBV10-3,CAISDEIEAFF
TRBJ2-7,TRBV6-1,CASSRDRREQYF
TRBJ2-1,TRBV7-8,CASSGWVSRGIDDEQFF
TRBJ2-3,TRBV28,CASSSGWAGARRTDTQYF
TRBJ2-3,TRBV6-5,CASSFSGGSVGTDTQYF
TRBJ1-5,TRBV5-6,CASSVASDRRNQPQHF
TRBJ2-4,TRBV27,CASRKWEGNIQYF